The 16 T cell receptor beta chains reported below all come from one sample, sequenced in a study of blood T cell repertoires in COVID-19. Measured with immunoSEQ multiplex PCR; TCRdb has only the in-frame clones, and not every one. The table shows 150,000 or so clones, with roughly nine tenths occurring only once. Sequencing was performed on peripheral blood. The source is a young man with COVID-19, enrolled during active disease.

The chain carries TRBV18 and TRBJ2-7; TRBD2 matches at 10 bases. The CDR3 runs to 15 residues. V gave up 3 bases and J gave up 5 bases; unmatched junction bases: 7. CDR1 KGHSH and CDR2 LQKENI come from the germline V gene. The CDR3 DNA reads TGTGCCAGCTCACCCCCTAGCGGGAGTAACGACGAGCAGTACTTC. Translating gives CASSPPSGSNDEQYF.

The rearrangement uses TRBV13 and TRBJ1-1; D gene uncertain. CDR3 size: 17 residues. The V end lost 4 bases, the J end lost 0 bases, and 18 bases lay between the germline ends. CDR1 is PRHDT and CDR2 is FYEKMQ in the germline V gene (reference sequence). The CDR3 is CASSSARKSTMNTEAFF. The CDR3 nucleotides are TGTGCCAGCAGCTCCGCCCGAAAAAGTACTATGAACACTGAAGCTTTCTTT.

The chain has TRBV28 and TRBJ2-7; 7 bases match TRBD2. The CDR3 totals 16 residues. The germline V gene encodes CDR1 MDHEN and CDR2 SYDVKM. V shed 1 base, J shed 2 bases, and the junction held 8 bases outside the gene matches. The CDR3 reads CASSLLGLADTYEQYF. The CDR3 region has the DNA TGTGCCAGCAGTTTATTGGGCCTAGCGGATACCTACGAGCAGTACTTC.

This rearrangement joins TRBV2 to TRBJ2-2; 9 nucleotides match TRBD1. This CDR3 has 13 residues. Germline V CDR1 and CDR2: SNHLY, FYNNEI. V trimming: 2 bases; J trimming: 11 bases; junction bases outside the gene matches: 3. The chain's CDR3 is CASSETGGGELFF. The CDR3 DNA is TGTGCCAGCAGTGAAACAGGGGGCGGAGAGCTGTTTTTT.

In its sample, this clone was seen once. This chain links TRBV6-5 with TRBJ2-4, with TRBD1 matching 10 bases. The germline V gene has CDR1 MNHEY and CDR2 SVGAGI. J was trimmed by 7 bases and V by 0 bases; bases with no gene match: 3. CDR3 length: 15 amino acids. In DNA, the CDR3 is TGTGCCAGCAGTTACTCGACAGGGGGCGCCAACATTCAGTACTTC. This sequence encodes CASSYSTGGANIQYF.

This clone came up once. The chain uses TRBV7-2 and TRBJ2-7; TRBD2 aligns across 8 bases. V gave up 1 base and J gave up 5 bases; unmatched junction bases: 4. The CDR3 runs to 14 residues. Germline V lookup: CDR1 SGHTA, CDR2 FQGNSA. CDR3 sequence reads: CASSLDGRADEQYF. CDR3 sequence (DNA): TGTGCCAGCAGCTTAGACGGGAGGGCCGACGAGCAGTACTTC. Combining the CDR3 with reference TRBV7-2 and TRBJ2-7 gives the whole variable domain GAGVSQSPSNKVTEKGKDVELRCDPISGHTALYWYRQSLGQGLEFLIYFQGNSAPDKSGLPSDRFSAERTGGSVSTLTIQRTQQEDSAVYLCASSLDGRADEQYFGPGTRLTVT.

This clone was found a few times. Here the CDR3 reads CASSPPNTDTQYF. The CDR3 DNA sequence: TGTGCCAGCTCACCACCCAATACAGATACGCAGTATTTT. The gene calls are TRBV18 and TRBJ2-3; no firm D call. Germline V gene data show CDR1 as KGHSH and CDR2 as LQKENI. V was cut by 0 bases and J by 3 bases, with 4 bases left in between. The CDR3 length is 13 residues.

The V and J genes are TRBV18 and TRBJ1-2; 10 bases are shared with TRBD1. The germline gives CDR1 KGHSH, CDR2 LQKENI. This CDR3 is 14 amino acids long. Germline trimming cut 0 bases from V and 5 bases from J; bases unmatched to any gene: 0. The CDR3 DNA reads TGTGCCAGCTCACCACCGGGACAGGGGTATGGCTACACCTTC. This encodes CASSPPGQGYGYTF.

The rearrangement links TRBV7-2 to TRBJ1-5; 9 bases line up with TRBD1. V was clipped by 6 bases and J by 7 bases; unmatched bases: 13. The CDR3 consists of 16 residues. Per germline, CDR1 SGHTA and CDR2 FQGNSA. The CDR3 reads CASSNHGTGNHQPQHF. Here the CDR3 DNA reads TGTGCCAGCAGTAATCATGGGACAGGGAACCACCAGCCCCAGCATTTT. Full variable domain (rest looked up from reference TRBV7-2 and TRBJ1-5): GAGVSQSPSNKVTEKGKDVELRCDPISGHTALYWYRQSLGQGLEFLIYFQGNSAPDKSGLPSDRFSAERTGGSVSTLTIQRTQQEDSAVYLCASSNHGTGNHQPQHFGDGTRLSIL.

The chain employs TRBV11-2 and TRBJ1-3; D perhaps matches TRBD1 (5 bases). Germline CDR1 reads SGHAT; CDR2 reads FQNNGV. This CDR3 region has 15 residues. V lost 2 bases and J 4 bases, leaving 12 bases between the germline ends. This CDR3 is CASSLYGGSGNTIYF. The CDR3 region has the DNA TGTGCCAGCAGCTTATACGGGGGAAGCGGAAACACCATATATTTT.

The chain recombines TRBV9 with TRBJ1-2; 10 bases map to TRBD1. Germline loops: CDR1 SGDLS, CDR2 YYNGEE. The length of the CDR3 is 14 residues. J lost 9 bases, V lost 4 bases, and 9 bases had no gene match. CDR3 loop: CASSPPGQGTRYTF. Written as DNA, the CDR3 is TGTGCCAGCAGCCCTCCGGGACAGGGGACTCGCTACACCTTC.

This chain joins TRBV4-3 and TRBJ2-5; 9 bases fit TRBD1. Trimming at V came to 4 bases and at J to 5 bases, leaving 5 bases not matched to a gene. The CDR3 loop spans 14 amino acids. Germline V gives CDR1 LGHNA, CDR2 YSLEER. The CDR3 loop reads CASSPRTGGETQYF. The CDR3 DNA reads TGCGCCAGCAGCCCCAGAACAGGGGGCGAGACCCAGTACTTC.

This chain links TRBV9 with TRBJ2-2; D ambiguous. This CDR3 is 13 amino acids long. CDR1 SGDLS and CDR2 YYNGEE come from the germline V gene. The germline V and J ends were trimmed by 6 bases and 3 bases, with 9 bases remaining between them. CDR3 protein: CASMSGHTGELFF. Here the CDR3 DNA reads TGTGCCAGCATGTCAGGTCACACCGGGGAGCTGTTTTTT.

CDR3 nucleotides: TGTGCCAGCAGCCAAGCCGGGACAGGGTTTTACGAGCAGTACTTC. Protein sequence: CASSQAGTGFYEQYF. This chain uses TRBV14 with TRBJ2-7; 9 bases agree with TRBD1. V shed 1 base and J 4 bases; nucleotides not matched to a gene: 5. The CDR3 sequence is 15 residues long. CDR1 and CDR2 (germline): SGHDN, FVKESK.

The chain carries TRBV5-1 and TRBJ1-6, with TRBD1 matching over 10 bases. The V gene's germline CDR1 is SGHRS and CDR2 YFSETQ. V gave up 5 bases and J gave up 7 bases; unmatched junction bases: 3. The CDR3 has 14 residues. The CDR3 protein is CASRRDRGNSPLHF. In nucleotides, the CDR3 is TGCGCCAGCAGACGGGACAGGGGAAATTCACCCCTCCACTTT. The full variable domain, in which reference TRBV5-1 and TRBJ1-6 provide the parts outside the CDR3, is KAGVTQTPRYLIKTRGQQVTLSCSPISGHRSVSWYQQTPGQGLQFLFEYFSETQRNKGNFPGRFSGRQFSNSRSEMNVSTLELGDSALYLCASRRDRGNSPLHFGNGTRLTVT.

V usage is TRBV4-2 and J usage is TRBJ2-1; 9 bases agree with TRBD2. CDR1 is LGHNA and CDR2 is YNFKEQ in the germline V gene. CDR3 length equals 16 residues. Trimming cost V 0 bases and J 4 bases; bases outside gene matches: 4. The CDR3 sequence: CASSQDAAGGYNEQFF. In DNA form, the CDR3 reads TGTGCCAGCAGCCAAGACGCGGCGGGAGGGTACAATGAGCAGTTCTTC.